The clone carrying this T cell receptor (beta chain) was counted between two and nine times. The antigen is unknown. The sample comes from a study of beta chain features in type 1 diabetes. Overall study findings and caveats: All four CD4+ subsets of Type 1 diabetes patients contained TCRB CDR3s that were moderately but significantly shorter.

This CDR3 contains 11 residues. V lost 5 bases to trimming and J lost 6 bases; unmatched junction nucleotides: 2. The germline gives CDR1 GTSNPN, CDR2 SVGIG (reference sequence). Every bit of the isolated RNA underwent reverse transcription, so sequencing read expressed TCRB transcripts. Average reads for naive, central memory and regulatory T cell samples were about 4 million. Sequenced by immunoSEQ multiplex PCR; TCRdb stores in-frame clones only, minus some. The data show 120,000 to 150,000 clones, roughly a tenth seen once. The chain employs TRBV30 and TRBJ1-2, with 8 bases aligning to TRBD1. The sequence derives from a man between 18 and 35 years old in good health. Sequencing was carried out using naive CD4+ T cells from blood. Written as DNA, the CDR3 is TGTGCCTGGGACAGGGGAGATGGCTACACCTTC. Amino acid sequence: CAWDRGDGYTF.